One sample yielded the 25 T cell receptor beta chains listed below, sequenced in a study of T-cell reconstitution after alpha-beta-depleted transplantation in children. As it was prepared, the TCRbeta library received unique molecular identifiers. MiXCR, run by TCRdb on the PCR reads, gives a single entry per CDR3 protein. In the table there are 750,000 to 950,000 distinct CDR3 sequences, roughly 15% of which are singletons. The source material was PBMCs, mostly from graft donor cells, sampled 360 days after TCRalphabeta/CD19-depleted stem cell transplant. Receptors originate from a male patient younger than 18 who had a stem cell transplant for acute lymphoblastic leukemia, so the T cells may come from the graft donor.

This clonotype was seen a handful of times. The chain employs TRBV7-3 and TRBJ2-3; perhaps D is TRBD1 or TRBD2 (5 bases each). The CDR3 has 16 residues. V lost 2 bases, J lost 0 bases, and 12 bases lay in between. Germline V CDR1 and CDR2: SGHTA, FQGTGA. The CDR3: CASSLSGTASTDTQYF. The CDR3 region has the DNA TGTGCCAGCAGCTTATCCGGGACGGCTAGCACAGATACGCAGTATTTT.

The chain uses TRBV5-1 and TRBJ2-3; 7 bases are a match to TRBD2. The germline gives CDR1 SGHRS, CDR2 YFSETQ. The CDR3 consists of 16 residues. The V and J ends lost 4 bases and 0 bases, in that order; junction bases with no gene match: 8. The CDR3 protein is CASSPQSSGSTDTQYF. CDR3 nucleotide sequence: TGCGCCAGCAGCCCACAGTCTAGCGGAAGCACAGATACGCAGTATTTT.

The V call is TRBV6-2 or TRBV6-3, the J call TRBJ2-7; no reliable D call. Germline V CDR1 and CDR2: MNHEY, SVGEGT. Trimming took 6 bases from V and 3 from J, leaving 18 bases between them. The CDR3 length is 15 residues. CDR3 protein: CASSPGWAMVYEQYF. CDR3 sequence (DNA): TGTGCCAGCAGCCCAGGATGGGCGATGGTCTACGAGCAGTACTTC.

This clonotype was found a few times. V is TRBV18 and J is TRBJ1-2; D might be TRBD1 (5 bases). Germline V gene data show CDR1 as KGHSH and CDR2 as LQKENI. The CDR3 has 15 amino acids. Trimming pared 0 bases from V and 8 bases from J, leaving 16 bases between. CDR3 amino acids: CASSPPGPVDGGYTF. CDR3 nucleotide sequence: TGTGCCAGCTCACCACCGGGACCAGTGGACGGAGGCTACACCTTC. The full variable domain, in which reference TRBV18 and TRBJ1-2 provide the parts outside the CDR3, is NAGVMQNPRHLVRRRGQEARLRCSPMKGHSHVYWYRQLPEEGLKFMVYLQKENIIDESGMPKERFSAEFPKEGPSILRIQQVVRGDSAAYFCASSPPGPVDGGYTFGSGTRLTVV.

This clonotype was picked up a small number of times. V usage is TRBV7-8 and J usage is TRBJ2-3; 9 bases are a match to TRBD2. Germline V gene data show CDR1 as SGHVS and CDR2 as FQNEAQ. The CDR3 totals 19 residues. V shed 5 bases, J shed 0 bases, and the junction held 15 bases outside the gene matches. Here the CDR3 reads CASSTRGTIAGVSTDTQYF. The CDR3, as DNA: TGTGCCAGCAGCACCCGTGGGACTATAGCGGGAGTTAGCACAGATACGCAGTATTTT.

In this sample, this clonotype turned up a few times. This chain uses TRBV18 with TRBJ2-5; D is uncertain. This CDR3 region has 14 residues. V dropped 0 bases and J dropped 1 base, with 6 bases sitting between them. Germline CDR1 reads KGHSH; CDR2 reads LQKENI. As DNA, the CDR3 is TGTGCCAGCTCACCACCCCGTTTCCAAGAGACCCAGTACTTC. Residues: CASSPPRFQETQYF.

This clonotype was detected only a few times. The gene calls are TRBV5-1 and TRBJ2-7; unclear D gene. This CDR3 spans 14 amino acids. V was clipped by 4 bases and J by 1 base, with 12 bases between them. Germline V gene lookup returns CDR1 SGHRS and CDR2 YFSETQ. The CDR3 DNA follows: TGCGCCAGCAGCCCGGGTGCAGTATCCTACGAGCAGTACTTC. Its translation: CASSPGAVSYEQYF.

This clonotype was detected a few times. J is TRBJ1-2 and V is TRBV20-1; perhaps TRBD1 as D (5 bases). V lost 1 base and J lost 3, with 15 bases in between. The CDR3 is 15 residues long. The germline CDR1 and CDR2 sequences are DFQATT and SNEGSKA (reference sequence). Written as DNA, the CDR3 is TGCAGTGCTAGAGGCGGGGCAGGGTGGGACTATGGCTACACCTTC. Translation: CSARGGAGWDYGYTF.

This rearrangement joins TRBV25-1 to TRBJ2-7; no firm D call. Germline-derived CDR1 and CDR2 are MGHDK and SYGVNS. The V end was cut by 2 bases, the J end by 2 bases, with 13 bases between. CDR3 length: 15 residues. The CDR3 DNA follows: TGTGCCAGCAGTGAAGTATTTGAGACACCCTACGAGCAGTACTTC. Translation gives CASSEVFETPYEQYF.

The chain links TRBV20-1 to TRBJ2-1, with 7 bases aligning to TRBD1. This CDR3 has 14 amino acids. Germline V lookup: CDR1 DFQATT, CDR2 SNEGSKA (reference sequence). Unmatched junction bases numbered 4, after V lost 5 bases and J lost 0 bases. CDR3 protein: CSAVGTDSYNEQFF. The CDR3 region has the DNA TGCAGTGCTGTCGGGACAGACTCCTACAATGAGCAGTTCTTC.

This clonotype has more than one count but fewer than ten. The chain recombines TRBV5-5 with TRBJ2-7; 9 bases match TRBD1. The germline V gene encodes CDR1 SGHKS and CDR2 YYEKEE (reference sequence). The CDR3 has 16 residues. The V gene end was trimmed by 0 bases and the J gene end by 2 bases; junction bases not matched to a gene: 6. CDR3: CASSLAPGQGPYEQYF. The CDR3 coding sequence is TGTGCCAGCAGCTTGGCCCCGGGACAGGGACCCTACGAGCAGTACTTC.

V usage is TRBV18 and J usage is TRBJ1-1; 9 bases are shared with TRBD1. With V trimmed by 5 bases and J by 4 bases, 14 bases remained unmatched. CDR1 is KGHSH and CDR2 is LQKENI in the germline V gene. The CDR3 covers 17 residues. CDR3 region: CASSRRRDRDLGTEAFF. The CDR3 DNA reads TGTGCCAGCTCAAGACGCCGGGACAGGGATCTGGGCACTGAAGCTTTCTTT.

This chain connects TRBV11-2 to TRBJ2-1, with D maybe TRBD2 (5 bases). The germline V gene has CDR1 SGHAT and CDR2 FQNNGV. The CDR3 consists of 15 residues. V dropped 4 bases and J dropped 0 bases, with 10 bases sitting between them. The CDR3 coding sequence is TGTGCCAGCAGCTCTAGCTGGAGCTCCTACAATGAGCAGTTCTTC. Residues: CASSSSWSSYNEQFF.

This sequence joins TRBV5-1 and TRBJ2-5, with a tentative D call TRBD2 (5 bases). Germline CDR1 and CDR2: SGHRS and YFSETQ. CDR3 size: 13 residues. The germline V and J ends were trimmed by 6 bases and 5 bases, with 14 bases remaining between them. The chain's CDR3 is CASNLVGGETQYF. CDR3 nucleotides: TGCGCCAGCAATTTGGTGGGCGGGGAGACCCAGTACTTC.

This rearrangement joins TRBV2 to TRBJ1-2, with unresolved D. CDR3 size: 14 residues. Germline assignment: CDR1 SNHLY and CDR2 FYNNEI. Trimming pared 0 bases from V and 0 bases from J, leaving 5 bases between. The CDR3 sequence is CASSEATANYGYTF. CDR3 nucleotides: TGTGCCAGCAGTGAAGCTACGGCTAACTATGGCTACACCTTC.

In this sample, this clonotype turned up a few times. This rearrangement joins TRBV11-3 to TRBJ2-1; TRBD2 matches 7 bases. The CDR3 extends over 15 amino acids. The germline CDR1 and CDR2 sequences are SGHNT and YENEEA. V shed 5 bases and J 5 bases; nucleotides not matched to a gene: 9. CDR3: CASSRAASGNNEQFF. CDR3 nucleotides: TGTGCCAGCAGCAGGGCGGCTAGCGGCAACAATGAGCAGTTCTTC.

The V gene is TRBV28, the J gene TRBJ1-5; perhaps TRBD1 as D (5 bases). Trimming left V 10 bases short and J 2 bases short, with 9 bases between. Germline CDR1 reads MDHEN; CDR2 reads SYDVKM. The CDR3 extends over 12 amino acids. The CDR3 nucleotides are TGTGCCACCAGGGTTGGCAATCAGCCCCAGCATTTT. Protein product: CATRVGNQPQHF.

This chain uses TRBV5-1 with TRBJ2-5; TRBD2 matches 7 bases. CDR1 and CDR2 from the germline V gene are SGHRS and YFSETQ. The CDR3 has 17 amino acids. With V trimmed by 0 bases and J by 2 bases, 10 bases remained unmatched. CDR3 nucleotides: TGCGCCAGCAGCTTGGGCGCGGGAGAGTTGGGGCAAGAGACCCAGTACTTC. Its protein product is CASSLGAGELGQETQYF.

This clonotype was seen many times. The chain couples TRBV5-1 to TRBJ2-1; D assignment may be TRBD1 or TRBD2 (5 bases each). The CDR3 length is 15 residues. V lost 0 bases and J lost 9, with 16 bases in between. Germline V gene data show CDR1 as SGHRS and CDR2 as YFSETQ. CDR3 protein: CASSLDWGPLFEQFF. The CDR3 coding sequence is TGCGCCAGCAGCTTGGATTGGGGACCTCTATTTGAGCAGTTCTTC.

This clonotype was observed many times. The chain has TRBV7-3 and TRBJ1-1; D is undetermined. Trimming cost V 5 bases and J 5 bases, with 15 bases left between them. CDR1 is SGHTA, CDR2 FQGTGA, per germline. The CDR3 is 14 residues long. The CDR3 DNA reads TGTGCCAGCAGCCCCCGAGGAGGGAGAACTGAAGCTTTCTTT. Protein sequence: CASSPRGGRTEAFF.

This clonotype was picked up many times. The rearrangement links TRBV10-2 to TRBJ2-3; TRBD1 aligns across 7 bases. V dropped 5 bases and J dropped 2; count of bases not matched to a gene: 10. In germline, CDR1 is WSHSY, CDR2 SAAADI. CDR3 size: 16 residues. CDR3 in amino acids: CASSPTTGRYTDTQYF. For the CDR3, the DNA is TGCGCCAGCAGTCCTACGACAGGGCGATACACAGATACGCAGTATTTT.

The rearrangement links TRBV19 to TRBJ1-5; no clear D. Germline V gene data show CDR1 as LNHDA and CDR2 as SQIVND (reference sequence). The length of the CDR3 is 13 residues. The ends were cut back, 3 bases at V and 7 bases at J, with 10 bases in the middle. CDR3 DNA: TGTGCCAGTAGTATCGGATCGGAACAGCCCCAGCATTTT. Its protein product is CASSIGSEQPQHF. The full variable domain, rest sourced from reference TRBV19 and TRBJ1-5, is DGGITQSPKYLFRKEGQNVTLSCEQNLNHDAMYWYRQDPGQGLRLIYYSQIVNDFQKGDIAEGYSVSREKKESFPLTVTSAQKNPTAFYLCASSIGSEQPQHFGDGTRLSIL.

This clonotype was seen many times. This chain uses TRBV5-6 with TRBJ2-3; weak D call: TRBD2 (5 bases). Trimming removed 4 bases from V and 6 bases from J, with 9 bases in between. The CDR3 has 12 residues. Germline CDR1 reads SGHDT; CDR2 reads YYEEEE. The CDR3 DNA is TGTGCCAGCAGCCCCTTAGCGGATACGCAGTATTTT. Protein sequence: CASSPLADTQYF. Full variable domain (missing parts from reference TRBV5-6 and TRBJ2-3): DAGVTQSPTHLIKTRGQQVTLRCSPKSGHDTVSWYQQALGQGPQFIFQYYEEEERQRGNFPDRFSGHQFPNYSSELNVNALLLGDSALYLCASSPLADTQYFGPGTRLTVL.

V is TRBV12-3 or TRBV12-4 and J is TRBJ2-7; 9 bases are a match to TRBD1. The trim removed 4 bases at V and 4 bases at J, leaving 5 bases unmatched. The CDR3 extends over 14 amino acids. CDR3 loop: CASSWGTGSYEQYF. Written as DNA, the CDR3 is TGTGCCAGCAGTTGGGGGACAGGGTCGTACGAGCAGTACTTC.

V and J are TRBV27 and TRBJ2-1, with no clear D. V was shortened by 0 bases and J by 4 bases, with 13 bases between the two germline ends. The CDR3 totals 16 residues. The germline V gene has CDR1 MNHEY and CDR2 SMNVEV (reference sequence). The CDR3 loop reads CASSLSGYFPYNEQFF. Here the CDR3 DNA reads TGTGCCAGCAGTTTATCGGGCTATTTCCCTTACAATGAGCAGTTCTTC.